The T cell receptor (beta chain) under discussion was sequenced for a study of T cell repertoires in cytomegalovirus infection. Via MiXCR, TCRdb re-called the reads, giving one row per CDR3 protein. The sample has about a million distinct CDR3 sequences; around 30% are singletons. Concerning this clonotype: Its cognate antigen is unknown.

The source was cultured CD8+ T cells from PBMCs, collected from culture after CMV antigen stimulation. The clonotype was recovered from a human donor in good health (CMV status not recorded). Some clones in this sample may be carry-over from other donors' samples.

This chain's CDR3 is CASSVVGRGPGDTEAFF. Here the CDR3 DNA reads TGTGCCAGCAGCGTAGTTGGCAGGGGCCCTGGGGACACTGAAGCTTTCTTT. The chain combines TRBV9 with TRBJ1-1; D may be TRBD1 (6 bases). Trimming removed 0 bases at V and 3 bases at J, with 18 bases between. CDR3 length: 17 amino acids. Germline assignment: CDR1 SGDLS and CDR2 YYNGEE.